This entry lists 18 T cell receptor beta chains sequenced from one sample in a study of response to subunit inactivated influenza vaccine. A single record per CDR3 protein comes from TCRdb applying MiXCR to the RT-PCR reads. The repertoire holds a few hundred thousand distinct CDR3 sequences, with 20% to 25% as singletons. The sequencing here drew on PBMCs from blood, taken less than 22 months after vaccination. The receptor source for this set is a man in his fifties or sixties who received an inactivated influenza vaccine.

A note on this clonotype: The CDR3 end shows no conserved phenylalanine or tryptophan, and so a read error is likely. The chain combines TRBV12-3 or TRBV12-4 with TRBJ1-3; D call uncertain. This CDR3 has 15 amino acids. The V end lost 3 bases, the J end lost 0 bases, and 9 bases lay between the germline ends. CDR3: CASSFGRISGNTIYL. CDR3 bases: TGTGCCAGCAGTTTCGGACGGATCTCTGGAAACACCATATATCTT.

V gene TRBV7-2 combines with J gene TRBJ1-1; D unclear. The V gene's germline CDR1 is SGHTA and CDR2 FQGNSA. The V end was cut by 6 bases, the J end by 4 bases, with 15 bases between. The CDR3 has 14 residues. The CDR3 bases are TGTGCCAGCAGTCTTTTACGGGGAACCACTGAAGCTTTCTTT. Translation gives CASSLLRGTTEAFF.

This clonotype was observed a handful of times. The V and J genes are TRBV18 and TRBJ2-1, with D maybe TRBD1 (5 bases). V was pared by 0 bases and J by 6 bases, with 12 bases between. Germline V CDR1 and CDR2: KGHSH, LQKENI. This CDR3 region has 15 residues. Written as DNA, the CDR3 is TGTGCCAGCTCACCACCGGGCAGGGCGACCAATGAGCAGTTCTTC. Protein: CASSPPGRATNEQFF.

CDR3 nucleotides: TGTGCCAGCAGTTTAGACGGACGGAGCAATCAGCCCCAGCATTTT. The encoded protein is CASSLDGRSNQPQHF. The chain combines TRBV12-3 or TRBV12-4 with TRBJ1-5, with D unresolved. The ends were cut back, 1 base at V and 1 base at J, with 8 bases in the middle. This CDR3 is built from 15 residues.

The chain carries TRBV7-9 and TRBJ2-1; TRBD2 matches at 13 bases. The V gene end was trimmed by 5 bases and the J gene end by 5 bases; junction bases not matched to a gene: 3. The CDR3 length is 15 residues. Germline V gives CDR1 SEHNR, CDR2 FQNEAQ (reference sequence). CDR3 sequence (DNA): TGTGCCAGCAGCCGCACTAGCGGGGGGGACAATGAGCAGTTCTTC. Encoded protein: CASSRTSGGDNEQFF.

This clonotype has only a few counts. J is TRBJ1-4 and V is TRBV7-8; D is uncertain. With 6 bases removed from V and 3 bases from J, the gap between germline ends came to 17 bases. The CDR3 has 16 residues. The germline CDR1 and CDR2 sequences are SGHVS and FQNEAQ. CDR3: CASSLHLTRSNEKLFF. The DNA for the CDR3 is TGTGCCAGCAGTCTCCACCTGACACGTTCTAATGAAAAACTGTTTTTT.

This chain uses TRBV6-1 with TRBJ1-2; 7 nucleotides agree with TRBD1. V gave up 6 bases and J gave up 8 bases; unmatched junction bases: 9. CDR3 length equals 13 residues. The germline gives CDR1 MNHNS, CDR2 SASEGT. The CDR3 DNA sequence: TGTGCCAGCAGCAAACAGGGGATCGACGGCTACACCTTC. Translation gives CASSKQGIDGYTF.

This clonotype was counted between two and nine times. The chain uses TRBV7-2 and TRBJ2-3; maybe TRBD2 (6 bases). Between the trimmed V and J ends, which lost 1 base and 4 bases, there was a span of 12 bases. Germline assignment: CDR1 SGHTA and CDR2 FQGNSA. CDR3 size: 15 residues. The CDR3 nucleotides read TGTGCCAGCAGCTTAGAAATAGCGGCCCCAGATACGCAGTATTTT. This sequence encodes CASSLEIAAPDTQYF.

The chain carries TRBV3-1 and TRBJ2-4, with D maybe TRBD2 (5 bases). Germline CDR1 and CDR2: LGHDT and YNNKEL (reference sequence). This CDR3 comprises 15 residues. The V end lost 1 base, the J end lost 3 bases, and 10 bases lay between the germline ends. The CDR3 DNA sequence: TGTGCCAGCAGCCAAGGACGGGGAAACAAAAACATTCAGTACTTC. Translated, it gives CASSQGRGNKNIQYF.

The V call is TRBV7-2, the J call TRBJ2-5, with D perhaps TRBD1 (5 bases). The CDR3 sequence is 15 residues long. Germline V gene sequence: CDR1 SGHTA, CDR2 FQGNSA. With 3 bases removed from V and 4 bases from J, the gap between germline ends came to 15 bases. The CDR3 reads CASSFFGQGGETQYF. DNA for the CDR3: TGTGCCAGCAGCTTCTTCGGGCAGGGCGGAGAGACCCAGTACTTC. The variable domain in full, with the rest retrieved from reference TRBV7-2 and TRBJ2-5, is GAGVSQSPSNKVTEKGKDVELRCDPISGHTALYWYRQSLGQGLEFLIYFQGNSAPDKSGLPSDRFSAERTGGSVSTLTIQRTQQEDSAVYLCASSFFGQGGETQYFGPGTRLLVL.

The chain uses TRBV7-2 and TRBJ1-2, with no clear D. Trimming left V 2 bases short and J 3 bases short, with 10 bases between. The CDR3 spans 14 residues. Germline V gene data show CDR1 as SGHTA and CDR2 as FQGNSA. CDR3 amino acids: CASSLIRVDYGYTF. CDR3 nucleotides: TGTGCCAGCAGCTTAATACGGGTTGACTATGGCTACACCTTC.

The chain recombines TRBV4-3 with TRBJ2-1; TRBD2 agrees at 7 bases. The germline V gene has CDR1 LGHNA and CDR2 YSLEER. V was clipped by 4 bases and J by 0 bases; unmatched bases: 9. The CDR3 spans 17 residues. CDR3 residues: CASSPDPGGSSYNEQFF. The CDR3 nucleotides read TGCGCCAGCAGCCCCGACCCCGGGGGGAGCTCCTACAATGAGCAGTTCTTC.

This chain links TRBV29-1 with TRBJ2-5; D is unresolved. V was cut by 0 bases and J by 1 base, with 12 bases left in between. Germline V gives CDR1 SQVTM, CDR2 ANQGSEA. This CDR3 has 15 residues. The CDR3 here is CSVEDPRTVQETQYF. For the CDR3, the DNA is TGCAGCGTTGAAGATCCCCGGACCGTCCAAGAGACCCAGTACTTC.

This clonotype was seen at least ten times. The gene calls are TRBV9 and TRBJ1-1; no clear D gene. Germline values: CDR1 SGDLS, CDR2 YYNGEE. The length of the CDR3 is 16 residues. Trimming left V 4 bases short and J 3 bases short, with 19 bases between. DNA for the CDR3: TGTGCCAGCAGCCCCACAACCGGGAGAATGGACACTGAAGCTTTCTTT. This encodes CASSPTTGRMDTEAFF. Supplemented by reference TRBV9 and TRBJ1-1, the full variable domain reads DSGVTQTPKHLITATGQRVTLRCSPRSGDLSVYWYQQSLDQGLQFLIQYYNGEERAKGNILERFSAQQFPDLHSELNLSSLELGDSALYFCASSPTTGRMDTEAFFGQGTRLTVV.

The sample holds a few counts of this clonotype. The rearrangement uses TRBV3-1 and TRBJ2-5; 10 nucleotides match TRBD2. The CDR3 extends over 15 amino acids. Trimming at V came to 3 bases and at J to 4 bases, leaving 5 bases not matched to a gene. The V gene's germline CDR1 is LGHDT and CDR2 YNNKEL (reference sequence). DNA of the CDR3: TGTGCCAGCAGCCACCTAGCGGGGGTGGGAGAGACCCAGTACTTC. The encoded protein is CASSHLAGVGETQYF.

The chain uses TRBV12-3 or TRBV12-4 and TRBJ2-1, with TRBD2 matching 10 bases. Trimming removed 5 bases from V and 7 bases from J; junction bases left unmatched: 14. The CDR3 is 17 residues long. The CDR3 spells CASSVSAGTSETNEQFF. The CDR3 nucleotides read TGTGCCAGCAGTGTCTCTGCCGGGACTAGCGAGACGAATGAGCAGTTCTTC.

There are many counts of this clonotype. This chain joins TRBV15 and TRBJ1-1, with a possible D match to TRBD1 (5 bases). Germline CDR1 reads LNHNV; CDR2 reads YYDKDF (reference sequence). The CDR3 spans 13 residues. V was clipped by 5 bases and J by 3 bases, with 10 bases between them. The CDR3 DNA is TGTGCCACCAGCGGCGGACAATACACTGAAGCTTTCTTT. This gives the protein CATSGGQYTEAFF.

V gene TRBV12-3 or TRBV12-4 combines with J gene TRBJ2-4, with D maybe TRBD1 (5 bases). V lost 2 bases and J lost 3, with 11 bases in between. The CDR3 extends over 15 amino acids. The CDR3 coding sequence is TGTGCCAGCAGTTTATACGACAGCCACAAAAACATTCAGTACTTC. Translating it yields CASSLYDSHKNIQYF.